These 28 T cell receptor beta chains were sequenced from one sample in a study of blood T cell repertoires in COVID-19. Sequencing used immunoSEQ multiplex PCR; TCRdb keeps in-frame clones, though not all of them. Of over 120,000 clones in the sample, 78% were seen once. Sequenced material: PBMCs or T cells enriched from blood (not recorded which). These receptor sequences come from a woman in her 50s who had recovered from COVID-19.

This rearrangement joins TRBV9 to TRBJ2-5, with TRBD2 as a possible D gene (5 bases). Trimming cost V 0 bases and J 5 bases, with 17 bases left between them. The CDR3 has 16 residues. Germline CDR1 reads SGDLS; CDR2 reads YYNGEE. CDR3 loop: CASSVAPSGERETQYF. The CDR3 coding sequence is TGTGCCAGCAGCGTAGCGCCCTCCGGGGAGAGGGAGACCCAGTACTTC.

The rearrangement links TRBV6-4 to TRBJ2-3; 8 nucleotides align to TRBD1. This CDR3 comprises 15 residues. V lost 0 bases, J lost 6 bases, and 5 bases stayed unmatched. Germline CDR1 is MRHNA and CDR2 is SNTAGT. As DNA, the CDR3 is TGTGCCAGCAGTGACTCGGGGCAGGGGGCGGATACGCAGTATTTT. It is translated as CASSDSGQGADTQYF.

The chain joins TRBV28 to TRBJ2-3; the D gene is possibly TRBD2 (6 bases). Germline V gives CDR1 MDHEN, CDR2 SYDVKM. V shed 5 bases and J shed 6 bases, with 21 bases lying between them. The CDR3 contains 16 residues. DNA of the CDR3: TGTGCCAGCAGTCCGGGACTGGGTAGCGCCTCCGATACGCAGTATTTT. This gives the protein CASSPGLGSASDTQYF.

This clone has a handful of counts. J is TRBJ1-1 and V is TRBV2; TRBD1 might be the D (6 bases). Germline V gene data show CDR1 as SNHLY and CDR2 as FYNNEI. CDR3 length: 15 amino acids. V lost 3 bases and J lost 10, with 21 bases in between. The CDR3, as DNA: TGTGCCAGCAGTGATCGGGAAGGGGGTGGGAGTGCAGCTTTCTTT. Its translation: CASSDREGGGSAAFF.

The rearrangement joins TRBV5-8 to TRBJ2-6; D unresolved. V lost 2 bases and J 1 base, leaving 7 bases between the germline ends. There are 15 residues in the CDR3. Germline V gene data show CDR1 as SGHTS and CDR2 as YDEGEE. The CDR3 loop is CASSLALSGANVLTF. The CDR3 DNA follows: TGTGCCAGCAGCTTAGCCTTATCTGGGGCCAACGTCCTGACTTTC. Using reference TRBV5-8 and TRBJ2-6 for the parts outside the CDR3, the full variable domain is EAGVTQSPTHLIKTRGQQATLRCSPISGHTSVYWYQQALGLGLQFLLWYDEGEERNRGNFPPRFSGRQFPNYSSELNVNALELEDSALYLCASSLALSGANVLTFGAGSRLTVL.

The chain couples TRBV5-6 to TRBJ1-2; unclear D gene. Germline V gene sequence: CDR1 SGHDT, CDR2 YYEEEE. This CDR3 region has 13 residues. V was trimmed by 2 bases and J by 5 bases, leaving 10 bases between them. The CDR3 sequence is CASSFGEPYGYTF. Here the CDR3 DNA reads TGTGCCAGCAGCTTCGGGGAGCCGTATGGCTACACCTTC. The variable domain in full, with the rest retrieved from reference TRBV5-6 and TRBJ1-2, is DAGVTQSPTHLIKTRGQQVTLRCSPKSGHDTVSWYQQALGQGPQFIFQYYEEEERQRGNFPDRFSGHQFPNYSSELNVNALLLGDSALYLCASSFGEPYGYTFGSGTRLTVV.

The gene calls are TRBV9 and TRBJ1-6; unclear D gene. The V end was cut by 0 bases, the J end by 4 bases, with 8 bases between. Germline V gives CDR1 SGDLS, CDR2 YYNGEE. This CDR3 region has 15 residues. The CDR3 nucleotides are TGTGCCAGCAGCGTAGACTCGACTTATAATTCACCCCTCCACTTT. Translation: CASSVDSTYNSPLHF. Full variable domain (missing parts from reference TRBV9 and TRBJ1-6): DSGVTQTPKHLITATGQRVTLRCSPRSGDLSVYWYQQSLDQGLQFLIQYYNGEERAKGNILERFSAQQFPDLHSELNLSSLELGDSALYFCASSVDSTYNSPLHFGNGTRLTVT.

The gene calls are TRBV7-2 and TRBJ1-2; TRBD1 is a possible D gene (5 bases). V gave up 2 bases and J gave up 4 bases, with 11 bases separating them. The germline CDR1 and CDR2 sequences are SGHTA and FQGNSA. The CDR3 is made up of 14 amino acids. The CDR3, as DNA: TGTGCCAGCAGCTTACTCGACAGCACCTATGGCTACACCTTC. It is translated as CASSLLDSTYGYTF.

The V gene is TRBV2, the J gene TRBJ1-2; possible D gene TRBD1, 6 bases. The CDR3 runs to 12 residues. The germline V gene has CDR1 SNHLY and CDR2 FYNNEI. With 11 bases removed from V and 2 bases from J, the gap between germline ends came to 12 bases. CDR3 DNA sequence: TGTGCCGGCAAACAGGGAAACTATGGCTACACCTTC. This encodes CAGKQGNYGYTF.

The table lists this clone with a count of one. The chain joins TRBV30 to TRBJ2-1; 9 positions agree with TRBD2. The CDR3 runs 18 residues. V dropped 2 bases and J dropped 0; count of bases not matched to a gene: 11. The germline V gene has CDR1 GTSNPN and CDR2 SVGIG (reference sequence). The CDR3 DNA follows: TGTGCCTGGAGTTGGGGGAGCGGGGGGATCACCTCCTACAATGAGCAGTTCTTC. This codes for CAWSWGSGGITSYNEQFF.

This rearrangement joins TRBV12-3 or TRBV12-4 to TRBJ1-2; D not resolved. V was shortened by 5 bases and J by 10 bases, with 17 bases between the two germline ends. The CDR3 runs 13 residues. Written as DNA, the CDR3 is TGTGCCAGCAGTCCGATGCCGGGGATTGACTACACCTTC. The encoded protein is CASSPMPGIDYTF.

The rearrangement joins TRBV2 to TRBJ1-4; TRBD1 aligns across 9 bases. Trimming at V came to 5 bases and at J to 8 bases, leaving 9 bases not matched to a gene. This CDR3 is 15 amino acids long. Per germline, CDR1 SNHLY and CDR2 FYNNEI. In nucleotides, the CDR3 is TGTGCCAGCAGTCGACAGGGGGTGGGTGGCGAAAAACTGTTTTTT. This encodes CASSRQGVGGEKLFF.

The chain couples TRBV5-1 to TRBJ2-1; TRBD2 agrees at 10 bases. V trimming: 6 bases; J trimming: 2 bases; junction bases outside the gene matches: 5. The CDR3 totals 15 residues. Per germline, CDR1 SGHRS and CDR2 YFSETQ. The CDR3 DNA reads as TGCGCCAGCAAAGCGGGGGGGAGCCCCTACAATGAGCAGTTCTTC. Its translation is CASKAGGSPYNEQFF.

The CDR3 loop is CASSPSTEKYEQYF. CDR3 DNA: TGCGCCAGCAGCCCGTCGACGGAGAAATACGAGCAGTACTTC. The V and J genes are TRBV5-1 and TRBJ2-7, with unresolved D. Germline lookup yields CDR1 SGHRS and CDR2 YFSETQ. The length of the CDR3 is 14 residues. The V end lost 4 bases, the J end lost 4 bases, and 15 bases lay between the germline ends.

The rearrangement uses TRBV6-1 and TRBJ1-1, with D unclear. Trimming cost V 0 bases and J 0 bases, with 8 bases left between them. Germline V lookup: CDR1 MNHNS, CDR2 SASEGT. The CDR3 is 15 residues long. The CDR3: CASSEAASVNTEAFF. CDR3 nucleotides: TGTGCCAGCAGTGAAGCGGCCTCTGTGAACACTGAAGCTTTCTTT.

The J gene is TRBJ1-5, the V gene TRBV10-1, with D possibly TRBD1 on 5 matching bases. V was cut by 3 bases and J by 2 bases, with 14 bases left in between. Germline V CDR1 and CDR2: WNHNN, SYGVQD (reference sequence). This CDR3 has 16 residues. This CDR3 reads CASSDFGGGCNQPQHF. The CDR3 DNA sequence: TGCGCCAGCAGTGACTTTGGGGGGGGGTGCAATCAGCCCCAGCATTTT.

V and J are TRBV18 and TRBJ2-5; 10 nucleotides align to TRBD1. Unmatched junction bases numbered 13, after V lost 5 bases and J lost 4 bases. CDR3 size: 17 residues. Germline CDR1 KGHSH, CDR2 LQKENI. CDR3 residues: CASSSSQDRGLRETQYF. In nucleotides, the CDR3 is TGTGCCAGCTCATCGAGCCAAGACAGGGGGCTTCGAGAGACCCAGTACTTC.

The rearrangement links TRBV7-8 to TRBJ2-1; TRBD2 might be the D (6 bases). CDR3 size: 14 residues. In germline, CDR1 is SGHVS, CDR2 FQNEAQ. V was trimmed by 5 bases and J by 3 bases, leaving 11 bases between them. In DNA, the CDR3 is TGTGCCAGCAGCCGGGGAGGAATCTACAATGAGCAGTTCTTC. It translates to CASSRGGIYNEQFF.

This clone appeared once. This chain joins TRBV5-1 and TRBJ1-2, with D unclear. V was clipped by 1 base and J by 4 bases, with 11 bases between them. The germline V gene encodes CDR1 SGHRS and CDR2 YFSETQ. The CDR3 is 14 residues long. CDR3: CASSLSAGFYGYTF. The CDR3 DNA follows: TGCGCCAGCAGCTTGAGTGCGGGTTTCTATGGCTACACCTTC.

The rearrangement uses TRBV7-2 and TRBJ2-4; 7 bases are shared with TRBD1. This CDR3 spans 14 amino acids. V was pared by 5 bases and J by 1 base, with 2 bases of the junction left unmatched. In germline, CDR1 is SGHTA, CDR2 FQGNSA. CDR3 bases: TGTGCCAGCAGCCAGACAGGGGCCAAAAACATTCAGTACTTC. It codes for CASSQTGAKNIQYF.

The chain recombines TRBV3-1 (or the pseudogene TRBV3-2) with TRBJ2-1, with TRBD1 as a possible D gene (6 bases). The CDR3 contains 14 residues. CDR1 LGHDT and CDR2 YNNKEL come from the germline V gene (reference sequence). V was cut by 3 bases and J by 8 bases, with 14 bases left in between. DNA of the CDR3: TGTGCCAGCAGCCAGTCAGGGGCTTCGGATGAGCAGTTCTTC. Protein: CASSQSGASDEQFF.

The chain employs TRBV7-6 and TRBJ2-5; possibly TRBD2 for D (6 bases). Germline CDR1 and CDR2: SGHVS and FNYEAQ. The CDR3 is 16 residues long. V lost 5 bases, J lost 5 bases, and 21 bases lay in between. CDR3 loop: CASSHRGTGVGETQYF. DNA of the CDR3: TGTGCCAGCAGCCACCGTGGAACGGGGGTGGGGGAGACCCAGTACTTC.

This chain connects TRBV5-1 to TRBJ2-7; maybe TRBD2 (5 bases). Trimming cost V 5 bases and J 2 bases, with 17 bases left between them. The CDR3 sequence is 15 residues long. Germline V gene sequence: CDR1 SGHRS, CDR2 YFSETQ. CDR3 amino acids: CASRASPIQTYEQYF. CDR3 DNA: TGCGCCAGCAGGGCTAGCCCCATTCAGACCTACGAGCAGTACTTC.

The J gene is TRBJ1-4, the V gene TRBV7-9, with D perhaps matching TRBD1 (6 bases). Trimming took 5 bases from V and 5 from J, leaving 12 bases between them. This CDR3 is 14 amino acids long. The germline V gene encodes CDR1 SEHNR and CDR2 FQNEAQ (reference sequence). CDR3 in DNA: TGTGCCAGCAGCCTACTCAGGGGCAATGAAAAACTGTTTTTT. It yields the protein CASSLLRGNEKLFF.

Many counts were recorded for this clone. V is TRBV7-9 and J is TRBJ2-7, with 8 bases identical to TRBD1. Germline V lookup: CDR1 SEHNR, CDR2 FQNEAQ (reference sequence). The CDR3 totals 14 residues. V shed 2 bases, J shed 3 bases, and the junction held 3 bases outside the gene matches. CDR3 residues: CASSLTGQGYEQYF. The DNA for the CDR3 is TGTGCCAGCAGCTTAACCGGACAGGGCTACGAGCAGTACTTC.

V usage is TRBV15 and J usage is TRBJ1-4; D gene ambiguous. V shed 0 bases and J shed 3 bases, with 8 bases lying between them. This CDR3 has 15 amino acids. Germline V CDR1 and CDR2: LNHNV, YYDKDF (reference sequence). The CDR3 protein is CATSRDSGSNEKLFF. The CDR3 bases are TGTGCCACCAGCAGAGATTCGGGATCTAATGAAAAACTGTTTTTT.

The rearrangement uses TRBV5-1 and TRBJ2-3; 10 positions agree with TRBD2. The CDR3 consists of 16 residues. The germline V gene has CDR1 SGHRS and CDR2 YFSETQ. V was clipped by 0 bases and J by 2 bases; unmatched bases: 3. CDR3 nucleotides: TGCGCCAGCAGCTTGGAGCGGGGGGGTATCACAGATACGCAGTATTTT. It yields the protein CASSLERGGITDTQYF. Complete variable domain (other parts from reference TRBV5-1 and TRBJ2-3): KAGVTQTPRYLIKTRGQQVTLSCSPISGHRSVSWYQQTPGQGLQFLFEYFSETQRNKGNFPGRFSGRQFSNSRSEMNVSTLELGDSALYLCASSLERGGITDTQYFGPGTRLTVL.

Of note for this clone: This CDR3 is also generated by other DNA sequences in the sample. V usage is TRBV6-5 and J usage is TRBJ1-2, with 7 bases lining up with TRBD1. This CDR3 has 15 residues. Trimming took 0 bases from V and 2 from J; bases not matched to a gene: 3. Germline V gives CDR1 MNHEY, CDR2 SVGAGI. The CDR3 sequence is CASSYSTTGNYGYTF. For the CDR3, the DNA is TGTGCCAGCAGTTACTCGACGACAGGGAACTATGGCTACACCTTC.